Each of the 6 T cell receptor beta chains below was sequenced from the same sample in a study of radiotherapy plus CTLA-4 blockade in lung cancer (dated by TCRdb to 2017 to 2018). To prepare the library, the immunoSEQ multiplex PCR assay was applied. TCRdb's version of the immuneACCESS table is confined to in-frame rearrangements and falls short of the full clone set. An unresolved V gene accounts for under half of the shortfall where checked; the remainder is of unknown origin. The sample table holds approximately 1,500 clones, of which more than 85% were seen once. The ten largest clones take up about a tenth of the sample. The source material was tumor tissue, sampled from a patient treated with radiotherapy plus ipilimumab. The receptors were sampled from a human donor with non-small cell lung cancer who had a complete response to radiotherapy plus ipilimumab.

This chain joins TRBV27 and TRBJ1-2; D is perhaps TRBD1 (5 bases). With 7 bases removed from V and 5 bases from J, the gap between germline ends came to 20 bases. The CDR3 totals 15 residues. Per germline, CDR1 MNHEY and CDR2 SMNVEV (reference sequence). The CDR3 coding sequence is TGTGCCAGCACCTCCTGGGGGACGGAGGATTATGGCTACACCTTC. It specifies CASTSWGTEDYGYTF.

The V and J genes are TRBV7-2 and TRBJ2-1; D ambiguous. The CDR3 has 15 amino acids. The V gene lost 5 bases and the J gene lost 5 bases, with 16 bases spanning the gap. Germline V gene lookup returns CDR1 SGHTA and CDR2 FQGNSA. The CDR3, as DNA: TGTGCCAGCAGCCCCAACTTGGACCCGAACAATGAGCAGTTCTTC. Translation: CASSPNLDPNNEQFF.

The CDR3 nucleotides read TGTGCCAGCAGCCCAAAAGGGACAGGGGGCTTTCGCACAGATACGCAGTATTTT. Protein sequence: CASSPKGTGGFRTDTQYF. The chain recombines TRBV7-2 with TRBJ2-3, with 12 bases matching TRBD1. V lost 5 bases to trimming and J lost 1 base; unmatched junction nucleotides: 10. CDR1 and CDR2 (germline): SGHTA, FQGNSA. This CDR3 spans 18 amino acids.

The genes are TRBV4-3 and TRBJ1-5, with 7 bases matching TRBD1. Germline V gene lookup returns CDR1 LGHNA and CDR2 YSLEER. The ends lost 1 base at V and 3 bases at J; junction bases unmatched: 3. The CDR3 totals 15 residues. Written as DNA, the CDR3 is TGCGCCAGCAGCCAAGGGGACAGCAACAATCAGCCCCAGCATTTT. This gives the protein CASSQGDSNNQPQHF.

This clone was picked up a small number of times. The V gene is TRBV6-4, the J gene TRBJ1-1; no firm D call. The V end lost 8 bases, the J end lost 0 bases, and 13 bases lay between the germline ends. The CDR3 is made up of 14 amino acids. Germline V gives CDR1 MRHNA, CDR2 SNTAGT. In nucleotides, the CDR3 is TGTGCCAGCTCCGAACGAGGGATGAACACTGAAGCTTTCTTT. The encoded protein is CASSERGMNTEAFF.

The gene calls are TRBV6-1 and TRBJ1-3; the D is unclear. Between the trimmed V and J ends, which lost 6 bases and 0 bases, there was a span of 12 bases. Germline CDR1 reads MNHNS; CDR2 reads SASEGT. This CDR3 spans 15 amino acids. CDR3 nucleotide sequence: TGTGCCAGCAGGGAACCTGGCGGCTCTGGAAACACCATATATTTT. Translated: CASREPGGSGNTIYF.